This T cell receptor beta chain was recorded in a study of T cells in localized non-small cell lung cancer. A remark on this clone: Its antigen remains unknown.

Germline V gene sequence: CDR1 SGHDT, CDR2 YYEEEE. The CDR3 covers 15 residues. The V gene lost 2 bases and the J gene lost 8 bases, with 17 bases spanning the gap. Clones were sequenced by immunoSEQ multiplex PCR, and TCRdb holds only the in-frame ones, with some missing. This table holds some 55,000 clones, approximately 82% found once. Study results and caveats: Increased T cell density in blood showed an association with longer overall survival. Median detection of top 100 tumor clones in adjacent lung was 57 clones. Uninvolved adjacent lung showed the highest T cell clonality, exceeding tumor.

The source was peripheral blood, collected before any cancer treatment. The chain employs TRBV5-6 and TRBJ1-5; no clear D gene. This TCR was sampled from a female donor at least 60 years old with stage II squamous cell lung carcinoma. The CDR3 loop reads CASSLKGSRGKPQHF. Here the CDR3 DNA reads TGTGCCAGCAGCTTAAAGGGTTCCCGCGGAAAGCCCCAGCATTTT.